This T cell receptor beta chain appears in the sequencing data of a study of T cell responses to AZD1222 COVID-19 vaccine. General study points: The span of vaccine-associated CD4 TCRs extended across spike, with dominance at 160-218 and 743-854. Unmutated variant regions are reportedly targeted by nearly half of spike-specific TCRs. Baseline antibody screening turned up just six seropositive AZD1222 recipients.

TCRdb's copy holds only in-frame clones and misses some; the assay was immunoSEQ multiplex PCR. This table holds approximately 75,000 clones, around 87% found once. The CDR3 runs to 14 residues. Germline V gene lookup returns CDR1 LNHDA and CDR2 SQIVND (reference sequence). The V end lost 3 bases, the J end lost 11 bases, and 19 bases lay between the germline ends. To note about this clone: Its antigen is unknown.

The clonotype was recovered from an adult who received the AZD1222 COVID-19 vaccine. The chain combines TRBV19 with TRBJ1-1; possible D gene TRBD1, 5 bases. Sequencing was performed on peripheral blood, taken 28 days after the second AZD1222 dose. DNA for the CDR3: TGTGCCAGTAGTATGGGGCAGCCGTCTATAGGGGCTTTCTTT. Translation: CASSMGQPSIGAFF.